Included here is one T cell receptor beta chain sequence, with context. This sample was taken from a study of CD8 T cells in Susac syndrome. At the level of the study: Among the sequenced Susac syndrome patients, roughly six had active disease while eight were in remission. When blood was drawn, the patients with Susac syndrome were therapy-naive, on corticosteroids, or on intravenous immunoglobulin alone.

Sequencing of TCR beta drew on CD8+ and CD4+ T cells from blood. J was trimmed by 1 base and V by 0 bases; bases with no gene match: 11. Germline V lookup: CDR1 DFQATT, CDR2 SNEGSKA (reference sequence). CDR3 length: 17 residues. RNA amounts of 0.5 to 1 ug underwent reverse transcription with random hexamers. The CDR3 of TCR beta was amplified by immunoSEQ multiplex PCR across 54 Vbeta and 13 Jbeta. Via MiXCR, TCRdb re-called the immunoSEQ multiplex PCR reads, giving one row per CDR3 protein. The table lists about 180,000 distinct CDR3 sequences, 94% of them singletons. Sequencing was performed on CD4+ T cells from PBMCs. This chain links TRBV20-1 with TRBJ2-7; TRBD2 aligns across 8 bases. This sequence was found in a human donor with Susac syndrome. As DNA, the CDR3 is TGCAGTGCTAGAGAGAGGGAGCGGGGGTCCTCGTCCTACGAGCAGTACTTC. Its protein is CSARERERGSSSYEQYF.